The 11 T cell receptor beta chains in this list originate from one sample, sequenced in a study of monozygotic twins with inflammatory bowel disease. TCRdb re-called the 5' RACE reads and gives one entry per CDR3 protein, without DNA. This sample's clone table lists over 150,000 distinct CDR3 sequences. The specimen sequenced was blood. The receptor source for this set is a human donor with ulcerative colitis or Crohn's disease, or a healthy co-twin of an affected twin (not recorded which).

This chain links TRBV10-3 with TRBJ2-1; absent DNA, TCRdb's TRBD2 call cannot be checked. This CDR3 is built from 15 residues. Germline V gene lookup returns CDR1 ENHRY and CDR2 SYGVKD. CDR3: CAISESRGTTNEQFF.

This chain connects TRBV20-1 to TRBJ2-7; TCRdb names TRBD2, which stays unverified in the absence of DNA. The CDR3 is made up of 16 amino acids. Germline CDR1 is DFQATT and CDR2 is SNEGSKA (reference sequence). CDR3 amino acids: CSARGRTSGSWYEQYF.

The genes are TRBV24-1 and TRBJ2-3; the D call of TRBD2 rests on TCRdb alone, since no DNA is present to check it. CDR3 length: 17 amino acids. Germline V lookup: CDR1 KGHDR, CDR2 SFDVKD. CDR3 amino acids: CATSDLGPTSGADTQYF.

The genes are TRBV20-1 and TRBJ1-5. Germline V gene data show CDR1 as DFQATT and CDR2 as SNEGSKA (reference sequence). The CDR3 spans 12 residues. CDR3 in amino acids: CSVSGGNQPQHF.

The chain's CDR3 is CASSLGSGQGQETQYF. The genes are TRBV28 and TRBJ2-5; TCRdb lists TRBD1, though no DNA is available to test this call. Germline values: CDR1 MDHEN, CDR2 SYDVKM. This CDR3 has 16 residues. Using reference TRBV28 and TRBJ2-5 for the parts outside the CDR3, the full variable domain is DVKVTQSSRYLVKRTGEKVFLECVQDMDHENMFWYRQDPGLGLRLIYFSYDVKMKEKGDIPEGYSVSREKKERFSLILESASTNQTSMYLCASSLGSGQGQETQYFGPGTRLLVL.

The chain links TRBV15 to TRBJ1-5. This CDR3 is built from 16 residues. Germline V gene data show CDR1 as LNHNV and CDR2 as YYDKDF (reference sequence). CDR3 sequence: CATSRDTDYSNQPQHF.

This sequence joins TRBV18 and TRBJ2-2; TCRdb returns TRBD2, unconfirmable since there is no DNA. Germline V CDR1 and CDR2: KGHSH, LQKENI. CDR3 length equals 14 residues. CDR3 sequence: CASSPLTSTGELFF.

This chain's CDR3 is CSASLPGQGHYEQYF. The chain links TRBV20-1 to TRBJ2-7; TCRdb picks TRBD1, but there is no DNA to check that call. The CDR3 has 15 residues. The germline CDR1 and CDR2 sequences are DFQATT and SNEGSKA (reference sequence).

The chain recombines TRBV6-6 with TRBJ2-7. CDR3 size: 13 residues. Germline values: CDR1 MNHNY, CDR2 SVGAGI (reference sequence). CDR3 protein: CASRSDRTYEQYF.

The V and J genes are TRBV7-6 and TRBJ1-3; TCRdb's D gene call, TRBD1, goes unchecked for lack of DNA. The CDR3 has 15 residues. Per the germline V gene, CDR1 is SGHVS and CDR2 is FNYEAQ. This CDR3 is CASSLGPIPGNTIYF. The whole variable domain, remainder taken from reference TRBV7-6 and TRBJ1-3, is GAGVSQSPRYKVTKRGQDVALRCDPISGHVSLYWYRQALGQGPEFLTYFNYEAQQDKSGLPNDRFSAERPEGSISTLTIQRTEQRDSAMYRCASSLGPIPGNTIYFGEGSWLTVV.

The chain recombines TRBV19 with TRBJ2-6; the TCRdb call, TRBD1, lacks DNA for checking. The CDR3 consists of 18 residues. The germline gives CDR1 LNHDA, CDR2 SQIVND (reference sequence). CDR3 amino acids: CASSSVWAGGTGANVLTF.